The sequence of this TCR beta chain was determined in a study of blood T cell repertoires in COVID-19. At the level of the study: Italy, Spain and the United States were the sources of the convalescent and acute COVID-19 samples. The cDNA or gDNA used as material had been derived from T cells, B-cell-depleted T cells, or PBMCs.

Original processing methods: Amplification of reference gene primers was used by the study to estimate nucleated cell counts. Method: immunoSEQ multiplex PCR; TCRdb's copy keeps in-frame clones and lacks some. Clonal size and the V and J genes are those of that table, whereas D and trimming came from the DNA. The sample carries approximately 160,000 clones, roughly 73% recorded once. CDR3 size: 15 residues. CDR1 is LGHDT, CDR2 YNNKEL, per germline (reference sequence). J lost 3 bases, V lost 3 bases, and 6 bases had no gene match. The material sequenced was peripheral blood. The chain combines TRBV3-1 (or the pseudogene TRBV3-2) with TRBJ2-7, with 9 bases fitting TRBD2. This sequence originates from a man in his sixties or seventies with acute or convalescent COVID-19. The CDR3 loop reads CASSHPSGGNYEQYF. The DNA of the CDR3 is TGTGCCAGCAGCCACCCCAGCGGGGGGAACTACGAGCAGTACTTC.